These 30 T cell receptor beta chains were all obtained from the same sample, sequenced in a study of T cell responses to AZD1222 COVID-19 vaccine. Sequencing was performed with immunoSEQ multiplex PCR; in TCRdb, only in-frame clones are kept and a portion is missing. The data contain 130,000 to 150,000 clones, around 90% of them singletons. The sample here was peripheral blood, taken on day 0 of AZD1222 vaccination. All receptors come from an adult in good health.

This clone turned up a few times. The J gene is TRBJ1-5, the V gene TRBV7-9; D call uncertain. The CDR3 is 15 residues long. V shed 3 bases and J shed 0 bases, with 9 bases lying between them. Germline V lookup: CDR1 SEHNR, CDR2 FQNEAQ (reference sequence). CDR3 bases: TGTGCCAGCAGCTTGAACGGGAATAGCAATCAGCCCCAGCATTTT. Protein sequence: CASSLNGNSNQPQHF.

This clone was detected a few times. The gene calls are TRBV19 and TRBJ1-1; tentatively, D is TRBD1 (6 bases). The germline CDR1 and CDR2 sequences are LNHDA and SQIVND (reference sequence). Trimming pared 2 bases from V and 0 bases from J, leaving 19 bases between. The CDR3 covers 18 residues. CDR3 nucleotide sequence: TGTGCCAGTAGTATAAGGACAGTGGCGGTCGGTATGAACACTGAAGCTTTCTTT. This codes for CASSIRTVAVGMNTEAFF.

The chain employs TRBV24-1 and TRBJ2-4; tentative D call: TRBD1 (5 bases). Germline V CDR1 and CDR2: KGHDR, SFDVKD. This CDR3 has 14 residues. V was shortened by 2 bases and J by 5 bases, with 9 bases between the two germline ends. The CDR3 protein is CATSDWGSQNIQYF. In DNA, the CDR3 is TGTGCCACCAGTGATTGGGGCAGCCAAAACATTCAGTACTTC.

CDR3 in amino acids: CASSIVGQSRELFF. The CDR3 DNA sequence: TGTGCCAGTAGTATAGTAGGCCAGAGCCGGGAGCTGTTTTTT. The chain recombines TRBV19 with TRBJ2-2; D not certain. The CDR3 consists of 14 residues. V was shortened by 1 base and J by 9 bases, with 12 bases between the two germline ends. Germline V CDR1 and CDR2: LNHDA, SQIVND (reference sequence).

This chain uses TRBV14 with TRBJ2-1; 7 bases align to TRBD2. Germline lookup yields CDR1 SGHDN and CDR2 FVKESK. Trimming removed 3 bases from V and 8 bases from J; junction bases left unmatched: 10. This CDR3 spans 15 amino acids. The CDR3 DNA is TGTGCCAGCAGCCAGGGGGAGGGCCGAGGTTATGAGCAGTTCTTC. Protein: CASSQGEGRGYEQFF.

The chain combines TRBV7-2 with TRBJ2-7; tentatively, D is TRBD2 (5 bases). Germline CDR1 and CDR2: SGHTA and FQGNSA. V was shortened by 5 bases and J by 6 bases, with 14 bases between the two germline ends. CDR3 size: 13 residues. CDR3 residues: CASSQSGLREQYF. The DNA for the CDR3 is TGTGCCAGCAGCCAGAGCGGTCTACGCGAGCAGTACTTC.

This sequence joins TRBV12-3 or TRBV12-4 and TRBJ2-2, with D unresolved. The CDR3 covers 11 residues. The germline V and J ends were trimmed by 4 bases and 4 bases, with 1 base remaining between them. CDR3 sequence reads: CASSSTGELFF. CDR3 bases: TGTGCCAGCAGTTCCACCGGGGAGCTGTTTTTT.

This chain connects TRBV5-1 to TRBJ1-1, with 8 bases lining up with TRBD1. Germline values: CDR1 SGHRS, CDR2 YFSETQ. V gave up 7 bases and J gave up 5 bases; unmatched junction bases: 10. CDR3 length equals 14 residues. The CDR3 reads CASFRATGETEAFF. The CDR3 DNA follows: TGCGCCAGCTTCCGAGCGACAGGGGAGACTGAAGCTTTCTTT.

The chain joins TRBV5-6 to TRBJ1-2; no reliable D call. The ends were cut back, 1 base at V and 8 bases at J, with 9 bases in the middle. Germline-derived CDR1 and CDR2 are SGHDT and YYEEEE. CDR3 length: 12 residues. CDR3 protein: CASSLTGLGYTF. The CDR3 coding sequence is TGTGCCAGCAGCTTGACCGGGTTAGGCTACACCTTC. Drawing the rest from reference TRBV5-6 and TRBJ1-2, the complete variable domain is DAGVTQSPTHLIKTRGQQVTLRCSPKSGHDTVSWYQQALGQGPQFIFQYYEEEERQRGNFPDRFSGHQFPNYSSELNVNALLLGDSALYLCASSLTGLGYTFGSGTRLTVV.

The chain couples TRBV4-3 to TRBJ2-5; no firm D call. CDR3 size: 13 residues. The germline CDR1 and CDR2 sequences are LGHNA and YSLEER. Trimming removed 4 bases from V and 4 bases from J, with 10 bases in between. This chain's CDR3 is CASSPRARETQYF. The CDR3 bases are TGCGCCAGCAGCCCACGGGCCCGAGAGACCCAGTACTTC.

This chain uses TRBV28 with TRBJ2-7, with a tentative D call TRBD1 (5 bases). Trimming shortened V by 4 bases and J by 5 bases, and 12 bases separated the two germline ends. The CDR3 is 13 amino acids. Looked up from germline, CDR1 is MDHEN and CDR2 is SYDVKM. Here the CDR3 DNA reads TGTGCCAGCAGTTCAGGGATGAGGCACGAGCAGTACTTC. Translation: CASSSGMRHEQYF.

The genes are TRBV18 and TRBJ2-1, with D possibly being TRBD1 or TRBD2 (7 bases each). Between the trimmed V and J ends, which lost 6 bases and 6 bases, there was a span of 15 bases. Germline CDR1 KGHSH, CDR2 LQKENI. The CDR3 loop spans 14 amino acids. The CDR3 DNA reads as TGTGCCAGCTCTCCAGTCAGGGGGGGCAATGAGCAGTTCTTC. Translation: CASSPVRGGNEQFF.

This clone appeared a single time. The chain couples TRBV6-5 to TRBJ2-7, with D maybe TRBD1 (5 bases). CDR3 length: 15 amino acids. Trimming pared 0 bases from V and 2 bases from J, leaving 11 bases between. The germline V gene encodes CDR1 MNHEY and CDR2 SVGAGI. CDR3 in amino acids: CASSYSSQVPYEQYF. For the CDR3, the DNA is TGTGCCAGCAGTTACTCGTCACAGGTGCCCTACGAGCAGTACTTC.

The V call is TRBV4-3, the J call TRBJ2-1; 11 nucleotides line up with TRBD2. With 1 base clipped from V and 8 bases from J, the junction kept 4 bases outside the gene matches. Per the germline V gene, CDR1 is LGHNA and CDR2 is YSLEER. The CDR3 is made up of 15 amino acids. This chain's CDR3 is CASSQGTSGLDEQFF. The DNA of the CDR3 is TGCGCCAGCAGCCAAGGGACTAGCGGGCTTGATGAGCAGTTCTTC.

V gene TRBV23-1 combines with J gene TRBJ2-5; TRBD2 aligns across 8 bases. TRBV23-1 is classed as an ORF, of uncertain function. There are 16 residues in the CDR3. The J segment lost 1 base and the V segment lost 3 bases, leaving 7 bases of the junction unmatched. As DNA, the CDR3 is TGCGCCAGCAGTCACCCCACTAGCGGACCCCAAGAGACCCAGTACTTC. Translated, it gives CASSHPTSGPQETQYF.

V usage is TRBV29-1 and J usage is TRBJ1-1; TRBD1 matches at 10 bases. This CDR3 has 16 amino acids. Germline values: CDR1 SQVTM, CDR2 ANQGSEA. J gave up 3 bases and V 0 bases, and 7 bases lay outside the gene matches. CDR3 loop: CSVEEGQGWMDTEAFF. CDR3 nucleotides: TGCAGCGTTGAAGAGGGACAGGGGTGGATGGACACTGAAGCTTTCTTT.

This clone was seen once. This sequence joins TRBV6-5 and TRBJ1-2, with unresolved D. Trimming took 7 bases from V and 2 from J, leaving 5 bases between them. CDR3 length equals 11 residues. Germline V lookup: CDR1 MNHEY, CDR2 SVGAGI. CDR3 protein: CASTPNYGYTF. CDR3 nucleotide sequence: TGTGCCAGCACTCCAAACTATGGCTACACCTTC.

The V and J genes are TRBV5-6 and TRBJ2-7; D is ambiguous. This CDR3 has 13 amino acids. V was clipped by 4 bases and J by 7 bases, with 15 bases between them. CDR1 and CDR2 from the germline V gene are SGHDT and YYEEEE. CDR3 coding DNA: TGTGCCAGCAGCCCCTCACCGGACCAGGAGCAGTACTTC. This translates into CASSPSPDQEQYF.

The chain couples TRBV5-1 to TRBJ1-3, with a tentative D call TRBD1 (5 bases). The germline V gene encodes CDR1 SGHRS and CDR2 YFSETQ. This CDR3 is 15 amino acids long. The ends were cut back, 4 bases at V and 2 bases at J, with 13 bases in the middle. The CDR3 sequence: CASSAGAGAGNTIYF. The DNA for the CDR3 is TGCGCCAGCAGCGCCGGGGCGGGAGCTGGAAACACCATATATTTT.

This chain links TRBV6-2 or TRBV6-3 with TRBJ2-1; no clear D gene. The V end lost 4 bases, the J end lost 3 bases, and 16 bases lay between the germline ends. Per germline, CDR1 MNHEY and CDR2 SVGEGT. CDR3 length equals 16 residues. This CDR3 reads CASSSPPRTLYNEQFF. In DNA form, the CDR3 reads TGTGCCAGCAGTTCACCCCCGAGGACCCTCTACAATGAGCAGTTCTTC.

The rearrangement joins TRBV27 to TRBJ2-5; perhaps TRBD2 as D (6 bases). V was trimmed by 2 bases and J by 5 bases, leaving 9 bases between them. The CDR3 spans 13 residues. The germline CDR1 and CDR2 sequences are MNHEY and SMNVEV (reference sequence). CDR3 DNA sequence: TGTGCCAGCAGTTTACAAGGAGGGGAGACCCAGTACTTC. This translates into CASSLQGGETQYF.

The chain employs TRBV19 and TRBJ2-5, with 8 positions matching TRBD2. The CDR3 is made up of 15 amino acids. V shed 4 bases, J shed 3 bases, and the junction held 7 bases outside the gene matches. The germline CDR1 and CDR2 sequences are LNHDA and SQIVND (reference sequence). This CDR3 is CASSTGGLEKETQYF. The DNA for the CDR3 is TGTGCCAGTAGTACCGGGGGACTAGAAAAAGAGACCCAGTACTTC.

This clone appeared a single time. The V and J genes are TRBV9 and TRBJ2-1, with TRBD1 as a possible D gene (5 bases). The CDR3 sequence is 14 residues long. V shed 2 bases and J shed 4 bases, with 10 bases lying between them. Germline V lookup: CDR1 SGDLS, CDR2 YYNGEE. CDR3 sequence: CASSVRTPYNEQFF. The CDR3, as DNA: TGTGCCAGCAGCGTTAGGACACCATACAATGAGCAGTTCTTC.

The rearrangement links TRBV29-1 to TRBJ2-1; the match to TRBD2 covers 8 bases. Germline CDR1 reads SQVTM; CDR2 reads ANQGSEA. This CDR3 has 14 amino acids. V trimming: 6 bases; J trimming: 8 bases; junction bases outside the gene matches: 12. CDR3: CSVPTSARGYEQFF. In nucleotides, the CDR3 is TGCAGCGTCCCGACTAGCGCGAGGGGGTATGAGCAGTTCTTC.

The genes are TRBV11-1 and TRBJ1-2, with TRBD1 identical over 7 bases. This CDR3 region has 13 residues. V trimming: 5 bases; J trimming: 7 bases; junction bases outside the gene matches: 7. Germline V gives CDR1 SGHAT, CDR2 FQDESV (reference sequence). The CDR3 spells CASSPTGLGGYTF. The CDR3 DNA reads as TGTGCCAGCAGCCCGACAGGGTTGGGTGGCTACACCTTC.

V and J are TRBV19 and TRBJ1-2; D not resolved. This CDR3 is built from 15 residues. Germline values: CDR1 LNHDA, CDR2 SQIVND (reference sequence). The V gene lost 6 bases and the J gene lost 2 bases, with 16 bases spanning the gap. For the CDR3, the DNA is TGTGCCAGTAGCACCCCCGGACGTCTCAACTATGGCTACACCTTC. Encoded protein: CASSTPGRLNYGYTF.

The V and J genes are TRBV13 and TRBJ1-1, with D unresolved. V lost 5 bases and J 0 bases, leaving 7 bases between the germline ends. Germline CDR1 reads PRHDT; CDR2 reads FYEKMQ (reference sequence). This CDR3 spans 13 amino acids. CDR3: CASSTVMNTEAFF. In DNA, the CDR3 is TGTGCCAGCAGCACGGTGATGAACACTGAAGCTTTCTTT.

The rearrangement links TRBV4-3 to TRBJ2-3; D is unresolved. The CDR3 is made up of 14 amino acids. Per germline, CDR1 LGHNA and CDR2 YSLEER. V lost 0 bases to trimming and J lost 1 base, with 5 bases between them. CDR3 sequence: CASSQEFRTDTQYF. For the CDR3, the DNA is TGCGCCAGCAGCCAAGAGTTCCGCACAGATACGCAGTATTTT.

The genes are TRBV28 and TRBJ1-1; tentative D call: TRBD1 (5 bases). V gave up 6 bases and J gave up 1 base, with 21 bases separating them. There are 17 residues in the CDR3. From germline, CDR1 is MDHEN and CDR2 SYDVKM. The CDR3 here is CASRQVGGLVANTEAFF. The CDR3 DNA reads TGTGCCAGCAGGCAGGTTGGGGGGTTAGTTGCGAACACTGAAGCTTTCTTT. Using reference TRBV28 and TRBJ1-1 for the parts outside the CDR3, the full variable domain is DVKVTQSSRYLVKRTGEKVFLECVQDMDHENMFWYRQDPGLGLRLIYFSYDVKMKEKGDIPEGYSVSREKKERFSLILESASTNQTSMYLCASRQVGGLVANTEAFFGQGTRLTVV.

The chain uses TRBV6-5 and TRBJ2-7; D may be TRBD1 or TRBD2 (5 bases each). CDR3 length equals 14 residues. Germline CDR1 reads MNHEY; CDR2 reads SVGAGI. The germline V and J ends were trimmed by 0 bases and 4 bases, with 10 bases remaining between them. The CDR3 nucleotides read TGTGCCAGCAGTTACTCGACGGGGCTTTACGAGCAGTACTTC. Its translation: CASSYSTGLYEQYF.